The 23 T cell receptor beta chains presented below share a single source sample, sequenced in a study of identical twins. TCRdb redid the calling of the 5' RACE reads with MiXCR, one entry per CDR3 protein. The table has about 550,000 distinct CDR3 sequences, about 20% seen once. These data were also reused for a study on yellow fever vaccine responses in identical twins.

Sequenced input: CD4+ T cells sorted from blood. Receptors were obtained from a woman under 30 in good health.

This clonotype was seen a few times. The chain joins TRBV5-1 to TRBJ2-4; no clear D. The germline V gene has CDR1 SGHRS and CDR2 YFSETQ. This CDR3 has 13 amino acids. Trimming stripped 0 bases from V and 5 bases from J, with 6 bases between. The CDR3 spells CASSLDGENIQYF. The CDR3 DNA reads TGCGCCAGCAGCTTGGATGGGGAAAACATTCAGTACTTC.

This clonotype was observed many times. CDR3 DNA: TGTGCCAGCAGTTTTAGGGGGCAGCCCCAGCATTTT. This encodes CASSFRGQPQHF. This chain joins TRBV12-3 or TRBV12-4 and TRBJ1-5, with TRBD1 as a possible D gene (6 bases). The V end was cut by 3 bases, the J end by 7 bases, with 7 bases between. The CDR3 contains 12 residues.

Only a few counts were recorded for this clonotype. The rearrangement joins TRBV10-3 to TRBJ2-1; 8 bases fit TRBD2. CDR1 ENHRY and CDR2 SYGVKD come from the germline V gene. The V segment lost 3 bases and the J segment 8 bases; nucleotides outside the gene matches: 9. The CDR3 is made up of 15 amino acids. The CDR3 protein is CAISELSGSSDEQFF. The CDR3 nucleotides are TGTGCCATCAGTGAATTGAGCGGGAGTAGCGATGAGCAGTTCTTC.

DNA of the CDR3: TGTGCCAGCAGCCGATGGCCGAACACTGAAGCTTTCTTT. This sequence encodes CASSRWPNTEAFF. This rearrangement joins TRBV5-5 to TRBJ1-1, with unresolved D. Germline CDR1 and CDR2: SGHKS and YYEKEE (reference sequence). The CDR3 is 13 amino acids. Trimming left V 4 bases short and J 1 base short, with 8 bases between.

The sample holds a few counts of this clonotype. The chain is built from TRBV3-1 and TRBJ1-2; D is unresolved. The CDR3 has 13 residues. Germline V gives CDR1 LGHDT, CDR2 YNNKEL (reference sequence). Trimming removed 1 base at V and 5 bases at J, with 8 bases between. The CDR3 sequence is CASSQGGEYGYTF. The DNA for the CDR3 is TGTGCCAGCAGCCAAGGCGGGGAGTATGGCTACACCTTC.

The V gene is TRBV11-2, the J gene TRBJ2-1, with 9 bases matching TRBD1. The CDR3 covers 16 residues. The ends lost 2 bases at V and 6 bases at J; junction bases unmatched: 8. The germline V gene encodes CDR1 SGHAT and CDR2 FQNNGV. This CDR3 reads CASSLRTGALVNEQFF. Here the CDR3 DNA reads TGTGCCAGCAGCTTAAGGACAGGGGCCCTCGTCAATGAGCAGTTCTTC.

This clonotype was observed a few times. The chain uses TRBV6-5 and TRBJ2-2; 8 bases are shared with TRBD1. CDR3 length: 15 amino acids. Germline loops: CDR1 MNHEY, CDR2 SVGAGI. Trimming cost V 0 bases and J 4 bases; bases outside gene matches: 1. The chain's CDR3 is CASSYSTGGTGELFF. The CDR3 region has the DNA TGTGCCAGCAGTTACTCCACAGGGGGCACCGGGGAGCTGTTTTTT.

The chain is built from TRBV10-3 and TRBJ2-1, with TRBD1 matching 9 bases. The CDR3 contains 14 residues. The germline CDR1 and CDR2 sequences are ENHRY and SYGVKD. J lost 7 bases, V lost 2 bases, and 3 bases had no gene match. Here the CDR3 DNA reads TGTGCCATCAGTGAGGGGACAGGGACGAATGAGCAGTTCTTC. This translates into CAISEGTGTNEQFF.

This chain uses TRBV11-2 with TRBJ2-2, with D perhaps matching TRBD1 or TRBD2 (5 bases each). Germline V gene data show CDR1 as SGHAT and CDR2 as FQNNGV. V dropped 1 base and J dropped 0 bases, with 15 bases sitting between them. The CDR3 runs 18 residues. The CDR3, as DNA: TGTGCCAGCAGCTTAGGAAAGGGACGAGGGGCGAACACCGGGGAGCTGTTTTTT. Its translation is CASSLGKGRGANTGELFF.

CDR3 bases: TGTGCCAGCACCAAACCTGCTAAAAGCCTGGGGGCAGATACGCAGTATTTT. Translated, it gives CASTKPAKSLGADTQYF. This chain joins TRBV28 and TRBJ2-3; D could derive from TRBD1 or TRBD2 (5 bases each). This CDR3 region has 17 residues. Between the trimmed V and J ends, which lost 7 bases and 4 bases, there was a span of 24 bases. The germline V gene has CDR1 MDHEN and CDR2 SYDVKM. The whole variable domain, remainder taken from reference TRBV28 and TRBJ2-3, is DVKVTQSSRYLVKRTGEKVFLECVQDMDHENMFWYRQDPGLGLRLIYFSYDVKMKEKGDIPEGYSVSREKKERFSLILESASTNQTSMYLCASTKPAKSLGADTQYFGPGTRLTVL.

This clonotype has more than one count but fewer than ten. The chain couples TRBV20-1 to TRBJ2-5; 11 nucleotides line up with TRBD1. In germline, CDR1 is DFQATT, CDR2 SNEGSKA (reference sequence). The CDR3 covers 16 residues. V lost 3 bases, J lost 5 bases, and 11 bases stayed unmatched. DNA for the CDR3: TGCAGTGCTAGGGGGACAGGGGGGATAATTTGGGAGACCCAGTACTTC. This sequence encodes CSARGTGGIIWETQYF.

For this clonotype: A read error may account for a junction end that differs from germline. The rearrangement joins TRBV10-3 to TRBJ2-1, with no clear D. Germline V gene lookup returns CDR1 ENHRY and CDR2 SYGVKD. This CDR3 is built from 18 residues. CDR3 DNA: TGTACCATCAGTTTATCCCCGCCTCCGCGCCCCCTCTACAATGAGCAGTTCTTC. Protein: CTISLSPPPRPLYNEQFF.

This clonotype was counted a few times. The J gene is TRBJ2-2, the V gene TRBV3-1; D unclear. Looked up from germline, CDR1 is LGHDT and CDR2 is YNNKEL (reference sequence). The ends were cut back, 1 base at V and 1 base at J, with 13 bases in the middle. The CDR3 contains 17 residues. The CDR3 here is CASSQGMAYGNTGELFF. CDR3 coding DNA: TGTGCCAGCAGCCAAGGGATGGCATACGGGAACACCGGGGAGCTGTTTTTT.

The chain uses TRBV7-6 and TRBJ2-3; 10 nucleotides match TRBD2. Germline-derived CDR1 and CDR2 are SGHVS and FNYEAQ. The CDR3 loop spans 16 amino acids. The V and J ends lost 5 bases and 4 bases, in that order; junction bases with no gene match: 9. In DNA, the CDR3 is TGTGCCAGCAGCCAGGGAGTCAGCGGGGGGGCAGATACGCAGTATTTT. This translates into CASSQGVSGGADTQYF.

The V and J genes are TRBV12-3 or TRBV12-4 and TRBJ1-2; 9 nucleotides match TRBD1. V gave up 1 base and J gave up 8 bases; unmatched junction bases: 8. This CDR3 is 15 amino acids long. In DNA, the CDR3 is TGTGCCAGCAGTTTAGATGGGGGGACAGGGAAGGGCTACACCTTC. This encodes CASSLDGGTGKGYTF.

This clonotype was observed a handful of times. The J gene is TRBJ1-5, the V gene TRBV6-1; D gene uncertain. V lost 3 bases, J lost 5 bases, and 11 bases lay in between. The CDR3 is 14 residues long. In germline, CDR1 is MNHNS, CDR2 SASEGT. CDR3 sequence: CASSDWVLDQPQHF. The CDR3 nucleotides are TGTGCCAGCAGTGATTGGGTCCTAGATCAGCCCCAGCATTTT.

The table lists this clonotype with a few counts. The rearrangement joins TRBV9 to TRBJ2-1; D possibly matches TRBD1 or TRBD2 (6 bases each). The V gene's germline CDR1 is SGDLS and CDR2 YYNGEE. V was cut by 2 bases and J by 9 bases, with 21 bases left in between. The CDR3 consists of 16 residues. The CDR3 DNA reads as TGTGCCAGCAGCGTTACCCCCCCGGGGGCTACAGGTGAGCAGTTCTTC. This translates into CASSVTPPGATGEQFF.

The V and J genes are TRBV12-3 or TRBV12-4 and TRBJ2-4; D possibly corresponds to TRBD2 (6 bases). The CDR3 covers 16 residues. The V end was cut by 1 base, the J end by 6 bases, with 16 bases between. DNA for the CDR3: TGTGCCAGCAGTTTAGGGGGGGATGGGGTGGGAAACATTCAGTACTTC. It encodes CASSLGGDGVGNIQYF.

This chain connects TRBV28 to TRBJ2-7, with TRBD2 matching over 9 bases. The germline gives CDR1 MDHEN, CDR2 SYDVKM. This CDR3 has 14 amino acids. V shed 2 bases and J 2 bases; nucleotides not matched to a gene: 1. CDR3 region: CASSLLAGPYEQYF. The CDR3 DNA sequence: TGTGCCAGCAGTTTACTAGCGGGACCCTACGAGCAGTACTTC.

CDR3: CASSAWTGEGTEAFF. The DNA for the CDR3 is TGTGCCAGCAGTGCCTGGACAGGGGAAGGAACTGAAGCTTTCTTT. J is TRBJ1-1 and V is TRBV2; TRBD1 matches at 9 bases. The junction had 8 bases not matched to a gene; V was cut back by 4 bases and J by 5 bases. Germline V gene data show CDR1 as SNHLY and CDR2 as FYNNEI. The CDR3 has 15 residues.

V and J are TRBV20-1 and TRBJ1-1; D gene uncertain. Germline loops: CDR1 DFQATT, CDR2 SNEGSKA (reference sequence). The germline V and J ends were trimmed by 4 bases and 3 bases, with 6 bases remaining between them. The CDR3 has 11 amino acids. CDR3 residues: CSAKKDTEAFF. The DNA of the CDR3 is TGCAGTGCTAAGAAGGACACTGAAGCTTTCTTT.

This clonotype was found a few times. The chain recombines TRBV12-3 or TRBV12-4 with TRBJ2-2; no firm D call. The CDR3 is 14 residues long. V dropped 7 bases and J dropped 0 bases, with 9 bases sitting between them. The CDR3 DNA follows: TGTGCCAGCACCCCCTTACCGAACACCGGGGAGCTGTTTTTT. Its protein is CASTPLPNTGELFF.

This clonotype was counted only a few times. The CDR3 DNA follows: TGTGCCAGCAGGCTCACGGGTATAGATACGCAGTATTTT. The encoded protein is CASRLTGIDTQYF. The chain links TRBV12-3 or TRBV12-4 to TRBJ2-3; no definite D call. This CDR3 has 13 amino acids. Trimming left V 6 bases short and J 5 bases short, with 12 bases between.